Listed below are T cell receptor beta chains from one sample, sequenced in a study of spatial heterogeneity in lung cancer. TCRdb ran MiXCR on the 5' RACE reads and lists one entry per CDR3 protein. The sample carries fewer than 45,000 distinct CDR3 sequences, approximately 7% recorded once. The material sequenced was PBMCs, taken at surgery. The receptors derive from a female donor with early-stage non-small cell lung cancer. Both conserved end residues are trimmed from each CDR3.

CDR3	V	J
ASSRMTSGQINEQF	TRBV18	TRBJ2-1
SVVGGDEKLF	TRBV29-1	TRBJ1-4
ASSSGLAGEGELF	TRBV5-1	TRBJ2-2
ASSDKSGANVLT	TRBV5-1	TRBJ2-6
ASSAGLLAGGPYEQY	TRBV5-1	TRBJ2-7
ASSFSAAENTIY	TRBV12-3/TRBV12-4	TRBJ1-3
ASSVGGTDTQY	TRBV9	TRBJ2-3
AWTLAYTGDYGYT	TRBV30	TRBJ1-2
ASRGQGPNYGYT	TRBV6-1	TRBJ1-2
ASSPSPSGGGTGELF	TRBV6-2/TRBV6-3	TRBJ2-2
SAREDGRRNSPLH	TRBV20-1	TRBJ1-6
SAALADSTDTQY	TRBV29-1	TRBJ2-3
ASSLERRGPSDTQY	TRBV5-1	TRBJ2-3
ASSLETAVNTEAF	TRBV7-9	TRBJ1-1
SAIREKLF	TRBV20-1	TRBJ1-4
ASSQGPSGWGYGYT	TRBV3-1	TRBJ1-2
SATDREDISNQPQH	TRBV20-1	TRBJ1-5
ASSSDRGNYEQY	TRBV7-9	TRBJ2-7
ASIDDGTSNQPQH	TRBV6-2/TRBV6-3	TRBJ1-5
SARDSQGAYYGYT	TRBV20-1	TRBJ1-2
ASRPSMAGSANEKLF	TRBV19	TRBJ1-4
ASSLSYEQY	TRBV7-9	TRBJ2-7
ASSIDRAYEQY	TRBV11-2	TRBJ2-7
ATSDSQGFQETQY	TRBV24-1	TRBJ2-5
ASSPNEGVRFEQY	TRBV21-1	TRBJ2-7
ASSLISGPYEQY	TRBV12-3/TRBV12-4	TRBJ2-7
SAKGGIYEQY	TRBV20-1	TRBJ2-7
ASAGQNTEAF	TRBV5-1	TRBJ1-1
SVDPTGRETQY	TRBV29-1	TRBJ2-5
ASGTGQARDTQY	TRBV28	TRBJ2-3
ASSKGHANSYEQY	TRBV5-4	TRBJ2-7
ASSPSRQVVYEQY	TRBV3-1	TRBJ2-7